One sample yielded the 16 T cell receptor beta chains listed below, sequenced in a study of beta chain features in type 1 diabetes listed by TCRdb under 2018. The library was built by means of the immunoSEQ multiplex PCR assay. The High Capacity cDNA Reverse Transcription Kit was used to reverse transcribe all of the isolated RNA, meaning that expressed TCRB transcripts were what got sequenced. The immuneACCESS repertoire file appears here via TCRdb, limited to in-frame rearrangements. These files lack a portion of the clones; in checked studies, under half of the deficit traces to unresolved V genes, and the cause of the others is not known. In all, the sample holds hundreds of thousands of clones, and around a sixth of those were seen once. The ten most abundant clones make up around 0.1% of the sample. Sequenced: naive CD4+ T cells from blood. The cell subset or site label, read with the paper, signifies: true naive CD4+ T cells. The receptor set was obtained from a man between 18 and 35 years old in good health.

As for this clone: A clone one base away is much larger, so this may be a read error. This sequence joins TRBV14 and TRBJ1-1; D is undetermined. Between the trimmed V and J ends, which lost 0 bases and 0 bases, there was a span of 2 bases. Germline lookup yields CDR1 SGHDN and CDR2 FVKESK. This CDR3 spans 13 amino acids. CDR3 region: CASSQDLNTEAFF. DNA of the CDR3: TGTGCCAGCAGCCAAGATCTGAACACTGAAGCTTTCTTT.

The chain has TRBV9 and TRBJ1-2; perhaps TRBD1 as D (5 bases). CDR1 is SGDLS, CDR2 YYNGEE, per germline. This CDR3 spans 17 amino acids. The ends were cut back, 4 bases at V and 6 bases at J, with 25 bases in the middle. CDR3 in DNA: TGTGCCAGCAGCCCCTACACCGGGGCCCAAGGACTAGATGGCTACACCTTC. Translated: CASSPYTGAQGLDGYTF.

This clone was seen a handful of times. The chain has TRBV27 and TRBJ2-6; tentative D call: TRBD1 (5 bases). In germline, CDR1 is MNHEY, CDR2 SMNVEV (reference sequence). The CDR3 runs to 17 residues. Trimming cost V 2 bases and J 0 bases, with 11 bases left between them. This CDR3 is CASSLHKGRSGANVLTF. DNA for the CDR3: TGTGCCAGCAGTTTACACAAGGGGCGCTCTGGGGCCAACGTCCTGACTTTC.

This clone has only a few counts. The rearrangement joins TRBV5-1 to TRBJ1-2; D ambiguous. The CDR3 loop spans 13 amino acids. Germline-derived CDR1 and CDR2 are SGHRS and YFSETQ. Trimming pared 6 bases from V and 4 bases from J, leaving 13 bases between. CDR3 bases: TGCGCCAGCAACGAGGACGGCTTCTATGGCTACACCTTC. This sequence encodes CASNEDGFYGYTF.

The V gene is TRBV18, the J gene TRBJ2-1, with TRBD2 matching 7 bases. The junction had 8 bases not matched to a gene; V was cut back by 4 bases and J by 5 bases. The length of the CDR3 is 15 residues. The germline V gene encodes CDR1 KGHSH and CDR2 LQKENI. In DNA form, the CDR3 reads TGTGCCAGCTCACGGGATAGCGGGCCTCACAATGAGCAGTTCTTC. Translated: CASSRDSGPHNEQFF.

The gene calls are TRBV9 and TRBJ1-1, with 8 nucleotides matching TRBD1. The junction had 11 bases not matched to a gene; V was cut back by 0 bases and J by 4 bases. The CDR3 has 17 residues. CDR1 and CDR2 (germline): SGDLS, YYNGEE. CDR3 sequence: CASSVEGRGRWGTEAFF. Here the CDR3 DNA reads TGTGCCAGCAGCGTAGAGGGCAGGGGGCGATGGGGCACTGAAGCTTTCTTT. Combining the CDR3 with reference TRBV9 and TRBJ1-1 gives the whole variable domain DSGVTQTPKHLITATGQRVTLRCSPRSGDLSVYWYQQSLDQGLQFLIQYYNGEERAKGNILERFSAQQFPDLHSELNLSSLELGDSALYFCASSVEGRGRWGTEAFFGQGTRLTVV.

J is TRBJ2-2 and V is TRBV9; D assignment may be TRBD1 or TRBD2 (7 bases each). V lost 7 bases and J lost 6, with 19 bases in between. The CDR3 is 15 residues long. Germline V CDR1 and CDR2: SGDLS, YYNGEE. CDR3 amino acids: CASGRGGQTAGELFF. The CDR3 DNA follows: TGTGCCAGCGGCCGCGGGGGACAGACCGCCGGGGAGCTGTTTTTT.

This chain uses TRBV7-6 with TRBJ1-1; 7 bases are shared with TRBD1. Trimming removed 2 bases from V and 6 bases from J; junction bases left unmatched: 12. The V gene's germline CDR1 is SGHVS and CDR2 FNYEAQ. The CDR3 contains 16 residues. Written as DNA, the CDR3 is TGTGCCAGCAGCTTATATGGGGGAGACAGGGTCCCTGAAGCTTTCTTT. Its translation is CASSLYGGDRVPEAFF.

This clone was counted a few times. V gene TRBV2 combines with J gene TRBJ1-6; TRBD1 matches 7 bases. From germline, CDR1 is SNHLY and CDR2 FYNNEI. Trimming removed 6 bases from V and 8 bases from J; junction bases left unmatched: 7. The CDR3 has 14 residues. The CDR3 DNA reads TGTGCCAGCAGGCCGGACAGGAGGGATTCACCCCTCCACTTT. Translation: CASRPDRRDSPLHF. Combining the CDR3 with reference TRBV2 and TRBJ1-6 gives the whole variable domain EPEVTQTPSHQVTQMGQEVILRCVPISNHLYFYWYRQILGQKVEFLVSFYNNEISEKSEIFDDQFSVERPDGSNFTLKIRSTKLEDSAMYFCASRPDRRDSPLHFGNGTRLTVT.

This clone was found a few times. Here the CDR3 reads CASRTGGAGETQYF. The CDR3 nucleotides are TGTGCCAGCAGGACGGGGGGGGCCGGAGAGACCCAGTACTTC. The chain carries TRBV28 and TRBJ2-5; 8 nucleotides match TRBD2. Germline CDR1 reads MDHEN; CDR2 reads SYDVKM. The trim removed 6 bases at V and 4 bases at J, leaving 7 bases unmatched. The CDR3 totals 14 residues.

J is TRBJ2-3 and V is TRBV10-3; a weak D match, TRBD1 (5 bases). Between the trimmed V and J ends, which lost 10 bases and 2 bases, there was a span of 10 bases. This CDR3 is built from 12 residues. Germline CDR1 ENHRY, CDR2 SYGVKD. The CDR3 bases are TGTGCCACCGGACAAAACACAGATACGCAGTATTTT. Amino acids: CATGQNTDTQYF.

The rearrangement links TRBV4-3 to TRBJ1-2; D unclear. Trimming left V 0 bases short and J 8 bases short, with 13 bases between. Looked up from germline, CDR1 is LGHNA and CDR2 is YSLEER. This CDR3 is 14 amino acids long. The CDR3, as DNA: TGCGCCAGCAGCCAAGAGCTGGCAGGTTGGGGCTACACCTTC. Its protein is CASSQELAGWGYTF.

In DNA form, the CDR3 reads TGTGCCAGCCGCGGGGCCGACAACCTACCACGGGCGCAGTATTTT. This sequence encodes CASRGADNLPRAQYF. The chain couples TRBV6-5 to TRBJ2-3; TRBD2 might be the D (6 bases). Between the trimmed V and J ends, which lost 8 bases and 10 bases, there was a span of 25 bases. The CDR3 runs to 15 residues. Per germline, CDR1 MNHEY and CDR2 SVGAGI.

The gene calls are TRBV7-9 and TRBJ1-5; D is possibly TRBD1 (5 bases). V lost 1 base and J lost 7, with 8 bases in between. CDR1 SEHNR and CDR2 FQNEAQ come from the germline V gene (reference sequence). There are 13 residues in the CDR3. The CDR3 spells CASSLGDPQPQHF. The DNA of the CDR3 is TGTGCCAGCAGCTTAGGGGACCCACAGCCCCAGCATTTT. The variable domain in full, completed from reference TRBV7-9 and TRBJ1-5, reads DTGVSQNPRHKITKRGQNVTFRCDPISEHNRLYWYRQTLGQGPEFLTYFQNEAQLEKSRLLSDRFSAERPKGSFSTLEIQRTEQGDSAMYLCASSLGDPQPQHFGDGTRLSIL.

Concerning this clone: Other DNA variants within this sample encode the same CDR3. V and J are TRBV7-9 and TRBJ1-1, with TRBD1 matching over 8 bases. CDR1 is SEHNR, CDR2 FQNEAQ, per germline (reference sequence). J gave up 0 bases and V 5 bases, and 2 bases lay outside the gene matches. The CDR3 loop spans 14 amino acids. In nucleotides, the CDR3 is TGTGCCAGCAGCCTGACAGGGGTGAACACTGAAGCTTTCTTT. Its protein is CASSLTGVNTEAFF.

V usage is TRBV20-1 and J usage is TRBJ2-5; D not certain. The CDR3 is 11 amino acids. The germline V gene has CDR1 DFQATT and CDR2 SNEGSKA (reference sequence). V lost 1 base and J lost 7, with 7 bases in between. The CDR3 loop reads CSARADRTQYF. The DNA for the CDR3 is TGCAGTGCTAGAGCCGATAGGACCCAGTACTTC.